These T cell receptor beta chains were read from a single sample in a study of T cell responses to AZD1222 COVID-19 vaccine. Only in-frame clones appear in the TCRdb table, and some are missing; sequencing was by immunoSEQ multiplex PCR. The sample yields roughly 50,000 clones, around 92% seen once. The sample here was peripheral blood, taken 28 days after the second AZD1222 dose. These receptors were collected from an adult who received the AZD1222 COVID-19 vaccine. Each CDR3 is given with its conserved first and last residue. Fields, in order: D gene, clone size, V gene, J gene, CDR3 protein, CDR3 DNA. The D gene is left open where the match is weak. Not all rows give a size; the values are once, few, many and, for expanded clones, a class.

d_call: TRBD1
clone_size: -
v_call: TRBV6-5
j_call: TRBJ1-1
cdr3_aa: CASRPGTGSYTEAFF
cdr3_nt: TGTGCCAGCCGACCGGGGACAGGGTCCTACACTGAAGCTTTCTTT

d_call: TRBD1
clone_size: -
v_call: TRBV4-1
j_call: TRBJ1-1
cdr3_aa: CASRFRGRGALVDTEAFF
cdr3_nt: TGCGCCAGCAGATTTCGAGGCAGGGGGGCCCTGGTAGACACTGAAGCTTTCTTT

d_call: TRBD1
clone_size: -
v_call: TRBV18
j_call: TRBJ1-3
cdr3_aa: CASTPGQSSGNTIYF
cdr3_nt: TGTGCCAGCACTCCGGGACAGAGCTCTGGAAACACCATATATTTT

d_call: TRBD1
clone_size: -
v_call: TRBV4-1
j_call: TRBJ2-5
cdr3_aa: CASSQSGTAQETQYF
cdr3_nt: TGCGCCAGCAGCCAATCCGGGACAGCCCAAGAGACCCAGTACTTC

d_call: TRBD2
clone_size: -
v_call: TRBV24-1
j_call: TRBJ2-1
cdr3_aa: CATSDLRGGGSTGNEQFF
cdr3_nt: TGTGCCACCAGTGATTTGAGAGGTGGCGGGAGTACTGGGAATGAGCAGTTCTTC

d_call: -
clone_size: -
v_call: TRBV4-3
j_call: TRBJ2-3
cdr3_aa: CASSQGGARTDTQYF
cdr3_nt: TGCGCCAGCAGCCAAGGGGGCGCGAGGACAGATACGCAGTATTTT

d_call: -
clone_size: -
v_call: TRBV30
j_call: TRBJ1-6
cdr3_aa: CAWSEGSGSYNSPLHF
cdr3_nt: TGTGCCTGGAGTGAGGGGTCGGGCTCCTATAATTCACCCCTCCACTTT

d_call: TRBD2
clone_size: -
v_call: TRBV7-8
j_call: TRBJ2-5
cdr3_aa: CASSLGGGPPQETQYF
cdr3_nt: TGTGCCAGCAGCTTAGGGGGAGGGCCCCCTCAAGAGACCCAGTACTTC

d_call: -
clone_size: -
v_call: TRBV7-2
j_call: TRBJ1-2
cdr3_aa: CASSLLGGTGVGGYTF
cdr3_nt: TGTGCCAGCAGCTTATTGGGCGGGACTGGGGTAGGGGGCTACACCTTC

d_call: -
clone_size: once
v_call: TRBV24-1
j_call: TRBJ2-5
cdr3_aa: CATGDSKTQYF
cdr3_nt: TGTGCCACAGGGGATTCAAAGACCCAGTACTTC

d_call: -
clone_size: -
v_call: TRBV9
j_call: TRBJ2-7
cdr3_aa: CASSVGGGGNSYEQYF
cdr3_nt: TGTGCCAGCAGCGTAGGCGGAGGGGGGAACTCCTACGAGCAGTACTTC

d_call: TRBD1
clone_size: medium-sized
v_call: TRBV7-9
j_call: TRBJ1-2
cdr3_aa: CASSSRTGWGYTF
cdr3_nt: TGTGCCAGCAGCTCCAGGACAGGGTGGGGCTACACCTTC

d_call: TRBD1
clone_size: -
v_call: TRBV5-5
j_call: TRBJ2-7
cdr3_aa: CASSLGLQGPRDEQYF
cdr3_nt: TGTGCCAGCAGCTTGGGCCTACAGGGGCCCCGGGACGAGCAGTACTTC

d_call: TRBD1
clone_size: -
v_call: TRBV7-9
j_call: TRBJ1-5
cdr3_aa: CASSQSGGDQPQHF
cdr3_nt: TGTGCCAGCAGCCAATCAGGGGGCGATCAGCCCCAGCATTTT

d_call: TRBD2
clone_size: -
v_call: TRBV27
j_call: TRBJ2-7
cdr3_aa: CASSLLGTSGRAYEQYF
cdr3_nt: TGTGCCAGCAGTTTATTGGGGACTAGCGGGAGGGCCTACGAGCAGTACTTC

d_call: TRBD1
clone_size: -
v_call: TRBV4-1
j_call: TRBJ1-2
cdr3_aa: CASSQAQDRGRGGYTF
cdr3_nt: TGCGCCAGCAGCCAAGCCCAAGACAGGGGGCGCGGTGGCTACACCTTC

d_call: TRBD2
clone_size: -
v_call: TRBV19
j_call: TRBJ2-1
cdr3_aa: CASSTRTSPGLRPNEQFF
cdr3_nt: TGTGCCAGTAGTACTCGAACGTCCCCGGGACTACGCCCCAATGAGCAGTTCTTC

d_call: -
clone_size: -
v_call: TRBV4-2
j_call: TRBJ2-1
cdr3_aa: CASSRGLRTLLYNEQFF
cdr3_nt: TGTGCCAGCAGCCGCGGACTCCGCACTCTTCTATACAATGAGCAGTTCTTC

d_call: TRBD1
clone_size: once
v_call: TRBV27
j_call: TRBJ2-7
cdr3_aa: CASSPTTGGDTYEQYF
cdr3_nt: TGTGCCAGCAGTCCGACGACAGGGGGCGATACCTACGAGCAGTACTTC

d_call: TRBD2
clone_size: -
v_call: TRBV20-1
j_call: TRBJ2-5
cdr3_aa: CSASPPSGRAYETQYF
cdr3_nt: TGCAGTGCTAGTCCCCCTAGCGGGAGGGCCTATGAGACCCAGTACTTC

d_call: -
clone_size: -
v_call: TRBV20-1
j_call: TRBJ2-7
cdr3_aa: CSARGTYEQYF
cdr3_nt: TGCAGTGCTAGAGGAACCTACGAGCAGTACTTC

d_call: -
clone_size: -
v_call: TRBV7-4
j_call: TRBJ2-7
cdr3_aa: CASSFCSEQYF
cdr3_nt: TGTGCCAGCAGCTTTTGTAGCGAGCAGTACTTC

d_call: -
clone_size: -
v_call: TRBV30
j_call: TRBJ1-2
cdr3_aa: CASTSSKQNYGYTF
cdr3_nt: TGTGCCTCAACGAGCAGTAAACAGAACTATGGCTACACCTTC